Following are 22 T cell receptor beta chains from one sample sequenced in a study of blood T cell repertoires in COVID-19. Libraries were prepared by immunoSEQ multiplex PCR; TCRdb keeps only in-frame clonotypes and omits some of them. Of about 210,000 clones in the sample, about four fifths are singletons; the top ten hold about an eighth. The specimen sequenced was peripheral blood. Receptors originate from a woman aged 40 to 50 with acute or convalescent COVID-19.

This chain connects TRBV11-2 to TRBJ2-6; D not certain. Germline V gene sequence: CDR1 SGHAT, CDR2 FQNNGV. V was cut by 2 bases and J by 0 bases, with 11 bases left in between. The CDR3 is 17 amino acids. CDR3 DNA sequence: TGTGCCAGCAGCTTACTACTTGAGTACTCTGGGGCCAACGTCCTGACTTTC. This codes for CASSLLLEYSGANVLTF.

The chain recombines TRBV5-8 with TRBJ2-5; the D gene is possibly TRBD2 (5 bases). The germline V gene encodes CDR1 SGHTS and CDR2 YDEGEE. The CDR3 runs to 17 residues. V was cut by 1 base and J by 1 base, with 17 bases left in between. The CDR3 DNA reads as TGTGCCAGCAGCTTGTGGCTAGCAGGCATCCTCCAAGAGACCCAGTACTTC. This gives the protein CASSLWLAGILQETQYF.

The chain uses TRBV19 and TRBJ2-7, with 7 nucleotides matching TRBD1. The CDR3 consists of 14 residues. V gave up 4 bases and J gave up 5 bases; unmatched junction bases: 8. From germline, CDR1 is LNHDA and CDR2 SQIVND (reference sequence). CDR3 nucleotides: TGTGCCAGTAGTACCACCGGGACAGAGCACGAGCAGTACTTC. Encoded protein: CASSTTGTEHEQYF.

The chain links TRBV7-3 to TRBJ2-1; 12 nucleotides agree with TRBD2. The germline V gene encodes CDR1 SGHTA and CDR2 FQGTGA. V lost 4 bases and J lost 7; bases outside the gene matches: 5. This CDR3 has 15 residues. Here the CDR3 DNA reads TGTGCCAGCAGCTCTAGCGGGGGGGCCCATAATGAGCAGTTCTTC. Translation gives CASSSSGGAHNEQFF.

This chain joins TRBV5-6 and TRBJ1-1; weak D call: TRBD1 (5 bases). This CDR3 has 14 residues. V lost 0 bases and J lost 1, with 7 bases in between. Per the germline V gene, CDR1 is SGHDT and CDR2 is YYEEEE. CDR3 amino acids: CASSLATGNTEAFF. The DNA of the CDR3 is TGTGCCAGCAGCTTGGCCACAGGGAACACTGAAGCTTTCTTT.

This chain uses TRBV15 with TRBJ1-5, with TRBD1 matching over 8 bases. Germline V CDR1 and CDR2: LNHNV, YYDKDF (reference sequence). The CDR3 has 15 residues. Trimming cost V 5 bases and J 5 bases; bases outside gene matches: 8. DNA of the CDR3: TGTGCCACCAGCGTCAGACAGGGGCGTGATCAGCCCCAGCATTTT. It is translated as CATSVRQGRDQPQHF.

This clone was recorded only once. V and J are TRBV7-2 and TRBJ2-7, with TRBD1 matching over 7 bases. CDR1 is SGHTA and CDR2 is FQGNSA in the germline V gene. V lost 5 bases to trimming and J lost 4 bases; unmatched junction nucleotides: 11. The CDR3 loop spans 15 amino acids. Here the CDR3 DNA reads TGTGCCAGCAGCCCCGAGGACAGGTGGGAGTACGAGCAGTACTTC. Residues: CASSPEDRWEYEQYF.

The chain has TRBV19 and TRBJ1-5, with 9 bases fitting TRBD1. V was pared by 2 bases and J by 6 bases, with 5 bases of the junction left unmatched. Looked up from germline, CDR1 is LNHDA and CDR2 is SQIVND (reference sequence). This CDR3 contains 15 residues. CDR3: CASSIIGDRAQPQHF. CDR3 sequence (DNA): TGTGCCAGTAGTATAATAGGGGACAGGGCTCAGCCCCAGCATTTT.

V is TRBV21-1 and J is TRBJ2-7; the table gives TRBD2 as D, unverified against the DNA. TRBV21-1 is a pseudogene locus. This CDR3 region has 16 residues. CDR3 sequence (DNA): TGTGCCAGCAGCTGGGGGGAACTAGCGGGATTCCACGAGCAGTACTTC. Protein: CASSWGELAGFHEQYF.

The CDR3 is CASSSPPGGIGNGELFF. The CDR3 DNA sequence: TGTGCCAGCAGCTCCCCCCCGGGGGGTATTGGTAACGGGGAGCTGTTTTTT. V and J are TRBV7-6 and TRBJ2-2; 7 bases agree with TRBD2. The CDR3 runs 17 residues. Germline V gives CDR1 SGHVS, CDR2 FNYEAQ. V was pared by 4 bases and J by 7 bases, with 15 bases of the junction left unmatched. Complete variable domain (other parts from reference TRBV7-6 and TRBJ2-2): GAGVSQSPRYKVTKRGQDVALRCDPISGHVSLYWYRQALGQGPEFLTYFNYEAQQDKSGLPNDRFSAERPEGSISTLTIQRTEQRDSAMYRCASSSPPGGIGNGELFFGEGSRLTVL.

This chain connects TRBV19 to TRBJ2-6; D perhaps matches TRBD1 (6 bases). Germline CDR1 reads LNHDA; CDR2 reads SQIVND (reference sequence). The length of the CDR3 is 16 residues. Trimming took off 8 bases at V and 4 bases at J, with 18 bases between the two ends. The CDR3 DNA is TGTGCCAGTGACAGGTCCAAGGAGGCGGGGGCCAACGTCCTGACTTTC. Its translation is CASDRSKEAGANVLTF.

V usage is TRBV18 and J usage is TRBJ1-2; D not resolved. Germline V gives CDR1 KGHSH, CDR2 LQKENI. With 4 bases removed from V and 2 bases from J, the gap between germline ends came to 8 bases. CDR3 length equals 13 residues. DNA for the CDR3: TGTGCCAGCTCACACGACGGGAACTATGGCTACACCTTC. Amino acid sequence: CASSHDGNYGYTF.

The CDR3 DNA sequence: TGTGCCAGCAGACGGACTAGCAGCGCAGATACGCAGTATTTT. It is translated as CASRRTSSADTQYF. V gene TRBV6-5 combines with J gene TRBJ2-3, with 8 positions matching TRBD2. This CDR3 has 14 amino acids. Looked up from germline, CDR1 is MNHEY and CDR2 is SVGAGI. After removal of 6 bases from V and 4 bases from J, the junction contained 6 bases not matched to a gene.

This clone was picked up one time. The junction and the germline gene differ at one end; a read error may be behind it. V is TRBV6-5 and J is TRBJ2-1; 7 bases line up with TRBD2. The CDR3 is 14 amino acids. Germline CDR1 reads MNHEY; CDR2 reads SVGAGI. The CDR3 loop is CASCPRRTGGAPVF. The CDR3 DNA is TGTGCCAGCTGCCCGAGGAGGACGGGAGGCGCTCCGGTCTTC.

This chain links TRBV2 with TRBJ1-5, with D possibly being TRBD1 (6 bases). Trimming took 3 bases from V and 2 from J, leaving 14 bases between them. There are 16 residues in the CDR3. CDR1 and CDR2 (germline): SNHLY, FYNNEI. CDR3 DNA: TGTGCCAGCAGTGAGGGACATCTGTGGGGCAATCAGCCCCAGCATTTT. It specifies CASSEGHLWGNQPQHF.

This chain connects TRBV4-3 to TRBJ2-7; D not resolved. CDR1 and CDR2 from the germline V gene are LGHNA and YSLEER. The CDR3 loop spans 13 amino acids. The V end lost 4 bases, the J end lost 1 base, and 8 bases lay between the germline ends. The CDR3 loop is CASSPTESYEQYF. The CDR3 nucleotides read TGCGCCAGCAGCCCTACGGAGTCCTACGAGCAGTACTTC.

This chain uses TRBV6-5 with TRBJ1-1; D remains unclear. The germline V gene has CDR1 MNHEY and CDR2 SVGAGI. The V and J ends lost 6 bases and 11 bases respectively, with 16 bases between them. This CDR3 spans 12 amino acids. The CDR3 DNA reads as TGTGCCAGCAGGACCCACCTGGGAGAGGCTTTCTTT. It yields the protein CASRTHLGEAFF.

This clone appeared a single time. The chain links TRBV5-1 to TRBJ2-5; D unclear. Germline CDR1 reads SGHRS; CDR2 reads YFSETQ. The CDR3 extends over 12 amino acids. Trimming removed 1 base at V and 4 bases at J, with 5 bases between. This CDR3 reads CASSLSLETQYF. CDR3 in DNA: TGCGCCAGCAGCTTGTCTTTAGAGACCCAGTACTTC.

The rearrangement uses TRBV9 and TRBJ2-5, with a possible D match to TRBD1 (5 bases). V was pared by 4 bases and J by 2 bases, with 18 bases between. Germline V CDR1 and CDR2: SGDLS, YYNGEE. The CDR3 spans 16 residues. The CDR3 sequence is CASSPRTQRGQETQYF. CDR3 DNA: TGTGCCAGCAGCCCCCGGACCCAAAGGGGTCAAGAGACCCAGTACTTC. Full variable domain (remainder filled in from reference TRBV9 and TRBJ2-5): DSGVTQTPKHLITATGQRVTLRCSPRSGDLSVYWYQQSLDQGLQFLIQYYNGEERAKGNILERFSAQQFPDLHSELNLSSLELGDSALYFCASSPRTQRGQETQYFGPGTRLLVL.

This chain uses TRBV25-1 with TRBJ2-2; 9 bases are shared with TRBD1. Per germline, CDR1 MGHDK and CDR2 SYGVNS. J was trimmed by 3 bases and V by 7 bases; bases with no gene match: 6. The CDR3 loop spans 15 amino acids. The CDR3 DNA follows: TGTGCCAGCAATCCTGGGACAGGGTACACCGGGGAGCTGTTTTTT. Translation gives CASNPGTGYTGELFF.

The V call is TRBV11-3, the J call TRBJ1-2; TRBD1 matches 8 bases. Per the germline V gene, CDR1 is SGHNT and CDR2 is YENEEA. The CDR3 runs to 17 residues. The J segment lost 7 bases and the V segment lost 1 base, leaving 14 bases of the junction unmatched. The CDR3: CASSLGIRTGTPAGYTF. CDR3 bases: TGTGCCAGCAGCTTAGGTATCCGGACAGGGACTCCGGCTGGCTACACCTTC.

The V and J genes are TRBV5-4 and TRBJ2-7; D remains ambiguous. This CDR3 has 16 amino acids. CDR1 is SGHNT, CDR2 YYREEE, per germline (reference sequence). Trimming stripped 4 bases from V and 2 bases from J, with 19 bases between. The CDR3 DNA sequence: TGTGCCAGCAGCCCCACCCGGTCCCCCTCCCCCTACGAGCAGTACTTC. Protein product: CASSPTRSPSPYEQYF.